One TCR beta chain is described in this entry. Its antigen is unknown. The data are from a study of shared clonotypes between healthy human individuals. None of the donors, who were healthy HIV-negative adults, had recently had acute infections or vaccinations. TCRdb's table, derived via immunoSEQ multiplex PCR, lists solely in-frame clones and lacks some. The table lists a few million clones, more than 80% of them singletons. General study findings and limits: Compared with memory subsets, naive subsets generally had larger estimated richness. Clonotype sharing among the donors was expected to vary with sequencing depth.

The receptor was derived from a man between 18 and 29 years old in good health. Sequencing used naive CD4+ T cells sorted from blood. Indicated subset: CD45RA+ positively selected.

For the CDR3, the DNA is TGCGCCAGCAGCTTGGCGGGGCCCTCGAGCACTGAAGCTTTCTTT. Its translation is CASSLAGPSSTEAFF. J is TRBJ1-1 and V is TRBV5-1; TRBD1 is a possible D gene (5 bases). The CDR3 spans 15 residues. V was pared by 0 bases and J by 4 bases, with 13 bases between. The germline V gene encodes CDR1 SGHRS and CDR2 YFSETQ.